This T cell receptor (beta chain) was sequenced in a study of molecular identifiers for immune sequencing clone quantification. CDR3 length equals 15 residues. Trimming left V 0 bases short and J 2 bases short, with 11 bases between. The germline CDR1 and CDR2 sequences are SGDLS and YYNGEE. Libraries for naive CD8 T cells, which were made from approximately 20,000 to 1,000,000 sorted cells, drew on 10%, 30% or 50% of the RNA. This clonotype was counted at least ten times. MiXCR was run by TCRdb on the PCR reads, yielding one entry per CDR3 protein. The sample has 350,000 or so distinct CDR3 sequences; about 21% are singletons.

This clonotype was sampled from a human donor in good health. Some libraries in this study had Jurkat cell RNA spiked in. V and J are TRBV9 and TRBJ2-5; possibly TRBD1 for D (6 bases). Sequencing was done on a sample of naive CD8+ T cells from blood, with Jurkat cell RNA spiked in. Sample subset: FACS-sorted CD8+CD4-CCR7+CD45RA+ naive T cells. As DNA, the CDR3 is TGTGCCAGCAGCGTAGCTTGGACAGCACAAGAGACCCAGTACTTC. It translates to CASSVAWTAQETQYF.